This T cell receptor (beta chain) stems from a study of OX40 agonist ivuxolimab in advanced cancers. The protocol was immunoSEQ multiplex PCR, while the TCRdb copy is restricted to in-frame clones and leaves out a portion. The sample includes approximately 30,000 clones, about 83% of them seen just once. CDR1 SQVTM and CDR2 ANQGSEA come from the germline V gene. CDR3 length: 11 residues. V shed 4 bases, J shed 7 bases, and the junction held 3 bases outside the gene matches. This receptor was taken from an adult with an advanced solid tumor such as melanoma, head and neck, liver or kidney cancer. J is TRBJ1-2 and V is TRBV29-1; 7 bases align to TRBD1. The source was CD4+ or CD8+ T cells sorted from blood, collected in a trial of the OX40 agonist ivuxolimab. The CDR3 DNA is TGCAGCGTTGTTAGGGACAGTGGCTACACCTTC. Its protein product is CSVVRDSGYTF. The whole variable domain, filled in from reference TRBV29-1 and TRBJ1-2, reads SAVISQKPSRDICQRGTSLTIQCQVDSQVTMMFWYRQQPGQSLTLIATANQGSEATYESGFVIDKFPISRPNLTFSTLTVSNMSPEDSSIYLCSVVRDSGYTFGSGTRLTVV.